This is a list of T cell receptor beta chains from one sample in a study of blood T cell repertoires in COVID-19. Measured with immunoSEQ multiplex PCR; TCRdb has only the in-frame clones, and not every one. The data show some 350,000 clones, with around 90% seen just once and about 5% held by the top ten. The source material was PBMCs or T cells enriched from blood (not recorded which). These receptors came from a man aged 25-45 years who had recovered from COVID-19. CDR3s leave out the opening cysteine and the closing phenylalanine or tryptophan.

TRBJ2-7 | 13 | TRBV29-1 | SVRARGQKDYEQY
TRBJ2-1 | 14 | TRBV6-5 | ASSYSSGESYNEQF
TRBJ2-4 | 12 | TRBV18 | ASSPRLAENIQY
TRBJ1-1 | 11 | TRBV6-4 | ASSEQINTEAF
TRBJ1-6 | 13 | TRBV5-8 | ASSLDPNLASPLH
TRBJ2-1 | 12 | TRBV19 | ASSGGVSYNEQF
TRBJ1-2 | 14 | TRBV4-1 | ASSQEAASQAYGYT
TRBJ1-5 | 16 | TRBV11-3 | ASPMRGQGYYSNQPQH
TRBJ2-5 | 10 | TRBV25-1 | ASSEGHETQY
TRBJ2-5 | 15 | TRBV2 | ASSVDGLAGGQETQY
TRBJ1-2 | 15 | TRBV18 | ASSPLSRTGGIYGYT
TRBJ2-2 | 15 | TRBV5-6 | ASSLGPAGVLTGELF
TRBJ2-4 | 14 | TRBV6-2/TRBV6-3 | ASSYPLTGDKNIQY
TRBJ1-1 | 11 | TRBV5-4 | ASSSGLSTEAF
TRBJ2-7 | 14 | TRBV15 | ATSRDIAGGFYEQY
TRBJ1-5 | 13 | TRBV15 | ATSPGGNSNQPQH
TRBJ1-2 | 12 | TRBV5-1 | ASSSSGQLSGYT
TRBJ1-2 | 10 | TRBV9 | ASSTGVNGYT
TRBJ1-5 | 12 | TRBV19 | ATLPRGLGQPQH
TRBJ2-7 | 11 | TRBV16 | ASSQSSGYEQY
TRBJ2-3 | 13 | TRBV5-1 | ASRTPLVGGDTQY
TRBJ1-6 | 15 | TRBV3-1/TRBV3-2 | ASSQEGTKYYNSPLH
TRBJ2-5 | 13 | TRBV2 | ASSEGQTVGGTQY
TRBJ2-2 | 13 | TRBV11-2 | ASSLDIKNTGELF
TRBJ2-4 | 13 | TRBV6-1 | ASSEAYRPRNIQY
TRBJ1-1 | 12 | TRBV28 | ASSLNRGSTEAF
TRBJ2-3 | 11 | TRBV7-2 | ASSLRFRDTQY
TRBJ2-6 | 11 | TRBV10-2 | ASSLSGANVLT
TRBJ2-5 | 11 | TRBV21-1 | ATPTGMEETQY
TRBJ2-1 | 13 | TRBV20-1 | SASFPLAAYNEQF